These 2 T cell receptor beta chains were sequenced from one sample in a study of cytomegalovirus exposure and HLA in healthy donors. The PCR employed 60 Vbeta primers together with 13 Jbeta primers. Clones were read by immunoSEQ multiplex PCR, and TCRdb kept only the in-frame ones, dropping some. The sample includes fewer than 150,000 clones, over 60% of them seen just once. The sample taken for sequencing was PBMCs. Receptor source: a man younger than 45 in good health and CMV-seronegative.

A word on this clone: A junction boundary mismatches the germline segment, possibly from a read error. V gene TRBV27 combines with J gene TRBJ2-7, with 7 bases fitting TRBD1. Germline V CDR1 and CDR2: MNHEY, SMNVEV (reference sequence). The CDR3 runs to 16 residues. The CDR3 DNA sequence: TGTGCCAGCAGTTTATTTTCCGGGACAGCCTCCGACGAGCAGTACTTC. Encoded protein: CASSLFSGTASDEQYF.

The chain is built from TRBV5-4 and TRBJ2-7; the D gene is possibly TRBD2 (5 bases). Per germline, CDR1 SGHNT and CDR2 YYREEE (reference sequence). The CDR3 sequence is 13 residues long. Trimming shortened V by 0 bases and J by 6 bases, and 10 bases separated the two germline ends. The CDR3 loop reads CASSLGLSSEQYF. Here the CDR3 DNA reads TGTGCCAGCAGCTTGGGACTATCTTCCGAGCAGTACTTC.